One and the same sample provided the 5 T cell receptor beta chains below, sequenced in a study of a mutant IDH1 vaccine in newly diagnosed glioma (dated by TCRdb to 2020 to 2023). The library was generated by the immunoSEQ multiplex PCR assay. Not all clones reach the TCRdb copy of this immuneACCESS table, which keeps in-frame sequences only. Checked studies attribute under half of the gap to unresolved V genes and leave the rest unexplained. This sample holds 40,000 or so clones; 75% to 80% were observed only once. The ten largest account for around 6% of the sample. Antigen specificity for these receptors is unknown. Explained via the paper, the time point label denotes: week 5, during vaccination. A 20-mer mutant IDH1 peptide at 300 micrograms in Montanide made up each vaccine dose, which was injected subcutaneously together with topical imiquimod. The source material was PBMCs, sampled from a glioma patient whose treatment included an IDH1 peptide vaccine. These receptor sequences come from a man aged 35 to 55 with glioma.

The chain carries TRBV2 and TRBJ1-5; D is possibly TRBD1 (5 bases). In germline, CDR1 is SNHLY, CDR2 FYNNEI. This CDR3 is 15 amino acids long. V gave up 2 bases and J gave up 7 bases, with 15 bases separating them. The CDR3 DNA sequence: TGTGCCAGCAGTGAAATGAGAGGGGTTGGACAGCCCCAGCATTTT. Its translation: CASSEMRGVGQPQHF. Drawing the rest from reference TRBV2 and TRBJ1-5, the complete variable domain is EPEVTQTPSHQVTQMGQEVILRCVPISNHLYFYWYRQILGQKVEFLVSFYNNEISEKSEIFDDQFSVERPDGSNFTLKIRSTKLEDSAMYFCASSEMRGVGQPQHFGDGTRLSIL.

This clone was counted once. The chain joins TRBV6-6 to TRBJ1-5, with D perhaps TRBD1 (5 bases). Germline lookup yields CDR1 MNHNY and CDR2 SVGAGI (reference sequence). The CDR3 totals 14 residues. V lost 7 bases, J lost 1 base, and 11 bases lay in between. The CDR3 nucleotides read TGTGCCAGCACCAGGGACGGAAGCAATCAGCCCCAGCATTTT. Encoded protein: CASTRDGSNQPQHF.

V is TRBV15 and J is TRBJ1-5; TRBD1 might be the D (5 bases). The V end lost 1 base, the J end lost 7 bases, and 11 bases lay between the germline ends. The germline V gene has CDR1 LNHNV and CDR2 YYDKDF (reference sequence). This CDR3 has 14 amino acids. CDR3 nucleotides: TGTGCCACCAGCAGAGGGGCTGGGGGGCAGCCCCAGCATTTT. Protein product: CATSRGAGGQPQHF.

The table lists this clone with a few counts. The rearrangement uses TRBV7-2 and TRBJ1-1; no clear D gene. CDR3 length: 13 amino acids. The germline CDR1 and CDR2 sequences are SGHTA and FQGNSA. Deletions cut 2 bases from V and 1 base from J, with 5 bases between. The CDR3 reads CASSLWQNTEAFF. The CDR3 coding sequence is TGTGCCAGCAGCTTATGGCAGAACACTGAAGCTTTCTTT.

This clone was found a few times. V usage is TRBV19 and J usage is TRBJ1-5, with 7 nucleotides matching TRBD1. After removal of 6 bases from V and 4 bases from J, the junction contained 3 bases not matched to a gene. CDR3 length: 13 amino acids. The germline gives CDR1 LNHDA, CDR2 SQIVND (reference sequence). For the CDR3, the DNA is TGTGCCAGTAGCCCGGACAGGAATCAGCCCCAGCATTTT. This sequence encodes CASSPDRNQPQHF.